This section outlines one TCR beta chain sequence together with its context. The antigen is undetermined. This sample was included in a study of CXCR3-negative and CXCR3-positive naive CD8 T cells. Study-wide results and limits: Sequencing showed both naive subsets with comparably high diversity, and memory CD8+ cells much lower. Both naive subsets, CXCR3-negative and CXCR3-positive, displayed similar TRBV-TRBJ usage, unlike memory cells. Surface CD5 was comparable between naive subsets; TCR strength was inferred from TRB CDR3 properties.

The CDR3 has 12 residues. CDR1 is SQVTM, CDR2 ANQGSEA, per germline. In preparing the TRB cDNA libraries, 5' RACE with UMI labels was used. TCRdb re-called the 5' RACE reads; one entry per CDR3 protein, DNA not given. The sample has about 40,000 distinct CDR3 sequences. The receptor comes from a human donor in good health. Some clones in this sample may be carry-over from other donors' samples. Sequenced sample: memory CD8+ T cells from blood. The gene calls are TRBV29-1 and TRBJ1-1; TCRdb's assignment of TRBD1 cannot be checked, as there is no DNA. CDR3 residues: CSSSQGETEAFF.